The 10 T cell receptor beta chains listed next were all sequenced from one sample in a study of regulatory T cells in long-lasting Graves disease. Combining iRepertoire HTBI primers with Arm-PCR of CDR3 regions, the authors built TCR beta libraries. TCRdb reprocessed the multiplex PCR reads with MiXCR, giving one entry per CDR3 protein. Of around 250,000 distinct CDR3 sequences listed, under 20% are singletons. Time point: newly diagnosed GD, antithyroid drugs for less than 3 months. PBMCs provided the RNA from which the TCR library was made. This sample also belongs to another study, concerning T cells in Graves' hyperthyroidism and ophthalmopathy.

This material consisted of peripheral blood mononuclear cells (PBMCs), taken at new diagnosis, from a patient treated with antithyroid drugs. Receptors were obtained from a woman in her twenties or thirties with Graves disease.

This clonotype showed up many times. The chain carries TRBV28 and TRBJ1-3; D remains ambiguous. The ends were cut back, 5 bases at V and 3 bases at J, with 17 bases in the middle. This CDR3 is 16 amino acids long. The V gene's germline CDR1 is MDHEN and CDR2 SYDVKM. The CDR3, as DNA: TGTGCCAGCAGTCCTAACCGCTCCGGGGTTGGAAACACCATATATTTT. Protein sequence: CASSPNRSGVGNTIYF.

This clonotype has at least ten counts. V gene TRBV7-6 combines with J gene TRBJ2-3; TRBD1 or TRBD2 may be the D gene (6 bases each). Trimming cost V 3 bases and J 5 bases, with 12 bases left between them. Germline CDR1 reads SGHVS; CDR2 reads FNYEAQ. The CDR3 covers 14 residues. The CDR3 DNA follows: TGTGCCAGCAGCTTGGAAGGGGGGCGAGATACGCAGTATTTT. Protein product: CASSLEGGRDTQYF.

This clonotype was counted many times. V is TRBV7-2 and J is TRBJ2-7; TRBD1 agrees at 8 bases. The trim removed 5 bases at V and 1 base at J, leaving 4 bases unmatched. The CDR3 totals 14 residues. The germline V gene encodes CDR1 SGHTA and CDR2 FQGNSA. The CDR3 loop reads CASSRDRSSYEQYF. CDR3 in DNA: TGTGCCAGCAGCCGGGACAGGTCATCCTACGAGCAGTACTTC.

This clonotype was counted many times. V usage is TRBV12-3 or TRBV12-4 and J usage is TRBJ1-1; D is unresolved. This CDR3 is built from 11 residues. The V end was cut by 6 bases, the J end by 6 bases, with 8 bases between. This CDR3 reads CASSSGAEAFF. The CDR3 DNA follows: TGTGCCAGCAGCTCAGGAGCTGAAGCTTTCTTT.

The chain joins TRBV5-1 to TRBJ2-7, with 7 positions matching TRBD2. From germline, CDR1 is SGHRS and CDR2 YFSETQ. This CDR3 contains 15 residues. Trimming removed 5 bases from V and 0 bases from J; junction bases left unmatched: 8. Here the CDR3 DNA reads TGCGCCAGCAGACAAGAAGCGGGGCTCTCCTACGAGCAGTACTTC. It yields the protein CASRQEAGLSYEQYF. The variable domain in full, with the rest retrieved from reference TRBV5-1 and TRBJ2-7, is KAGVTQTPRYLIKTRGQQVTLSCSPISGHRSVSWYQQTPGQGLQFLFEYFSETQRNKGNFPGRFSGRQFSNSRSEMNVSTLELGDSALYLCASRQEAGLSYEQYFGPGTRLTVT.

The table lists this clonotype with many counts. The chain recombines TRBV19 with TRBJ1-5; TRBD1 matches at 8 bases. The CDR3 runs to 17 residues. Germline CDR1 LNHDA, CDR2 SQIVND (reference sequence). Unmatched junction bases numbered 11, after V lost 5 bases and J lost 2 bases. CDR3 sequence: CASSARRTGSGNQPQHF. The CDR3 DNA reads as TGTGCCAGTAGTGCCAGGCGGACAGGGTCAGGCAATCAGCCCCAGCATTTT.

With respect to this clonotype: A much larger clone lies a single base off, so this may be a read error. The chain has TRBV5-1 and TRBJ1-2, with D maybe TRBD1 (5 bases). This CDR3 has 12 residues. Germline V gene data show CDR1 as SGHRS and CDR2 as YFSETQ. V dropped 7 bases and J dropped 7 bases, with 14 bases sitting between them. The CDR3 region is CASGPGGFGYTF. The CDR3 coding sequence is TGCGCCAGCGGCCCCGGGGGGTTTGGCTACACCTTC.

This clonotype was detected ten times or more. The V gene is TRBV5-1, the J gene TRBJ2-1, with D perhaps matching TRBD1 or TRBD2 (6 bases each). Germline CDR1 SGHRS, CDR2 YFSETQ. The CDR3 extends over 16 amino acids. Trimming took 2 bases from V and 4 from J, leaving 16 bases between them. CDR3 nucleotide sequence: TGCGCCAGCAGCTTTGGAGACCGGGGGCGATACAATGAGCAGTTCTTC. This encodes CASSFGDRGRYNEQFF.

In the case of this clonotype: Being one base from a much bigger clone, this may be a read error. This chain's CDR3 is CASSPESSYEQYF. The CDR3 DNA reads as TGTGCCAGCAGCCCCGAGAGCTCCTACGAGCAGTACTTC. V gene TRBV13 combines with J gene TRBJ2-7; D unresolved. Deletions cut 5 bases from V and 0 bases from J, with 8 bases between. The germline V gene has CDR1 PRHDT and CDR2 FYEKMQ (reference sequence). The CDR3 runs 13 residues.

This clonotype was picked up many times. CDR3 sequence reads: CSVSGQASSYEQYF. In DNA, the CDR3 is TGCAGCGTCTCCGGACAGGCCAGCTCCTACGAGCAGTACTTC. The V call is TRBV29-1, the J call TRBJ2-7; 7 bases map to TRBD1. Trimming at V came to 6 bases and at J to 0 bases, leaving 8 bases not matched to a gene. The CDR3 contains 14 residues. The V gene's germline CDR1 is SQVTM and CDR2 ANQGSEA.